One and the same sample provided the 21 T cell receptor beta chains below, sequenced in a study of cytomegalovirus exposure and HLA in healthy donors (dated by TCRdb to about 2017). The library was obtained by the immunoSEQ multiplex PCR assay. A mixture of 60 forward primers for TCR Vbeta segments and 13 reverse primers for TCR Jbeta segments was used in the multiplex PCR. Drawn from immuneACCESS, this table holds only the in-frame rearrangements with V and J called that TCRdb kept. Clones are partly lost; checked studies trace under half to an unresolved V gene and leave the rest unexplained. This sample comprises some 150,000 clones, around 88% of them detected only once. Clones ranked in the top ten supply 0.85% of the sample. The sample was PBMCs. Every receptor here comes from a woman under 40 in good health and CMV-seronegative.

The chain carries TRBV13 and TRBJ2-2; 11 bases agree with TRBD2. The junction had 13 bases not matched to a gene; V was cut back by 5 bases and J by 5 bases. Germline loops: CDR1 PRHDT, CDR2 FYEKMQ (reference sequence). The CDR3 consists of 18 residues. The CDR3 region is CASSQTSLAGGRTGELFF. In DNA, the CDR3 is TGTGCCAGCAGCCAAACGTCGCTAGCGGGGGGTAGGACCGGGGAGCTGTTTTTT.

This chain joins TRBV5-1 and TRBJ2-2, with a tentative D call TRBD2 (6 bases). CDR3 length: 16 amino acids. Germline lookup yields CDR1 SGHRS and CDR2 YFSETQ. V was clipped by 1 base and J by 1 base, with 11 bases between them. The CDR3 sequence: CASSLSPGRNTGELFF. CDR3 bases: TGCGCCAGCAGCTTGTCCCCCGGGAGGAACACCGGGGAGCTGTTTTTT.

The chain couples TRBV5-1 to TRBJ2-7, with 7 bases that match TRBD1. Germline trimming cut 7 bases from V and 2 bases from J; bases unmatched to any gene: 6. The CDR3 has 13 amino acids. CDR1 SGHRS and CDR2 YFSETQ come from the germline V gene. The CDR3 DNA follows: TGCGCCAGCCGGACAGGCCAGACCTACGAGCAGTACTTC. It translates to CASRTGQTYEQYF.

This clone was counted once. CDR3: CASSLEGSVAYEQYF. CDR3 nucleotide sequence: TGTGCCAGCAGCTTAGAGGGTAGCGTCGCCTACGAGCAGTACTTC. The V and J genes are TRBV11-2 and TRBJ2-5; perhaps TRBD2 as D (5 bases). The J call may be faulty, since TRBJ2-7 better matches the DNA end. The CDR3 extends over 15 amino acids. Germline lookup yields CDR1 SGHAT and CDR2 FQNNGV.

J is TRBJ2-1 and V is TRBV2, with D possibly being TRBD2 (5 bases). Trimming pared 6 bases from V and 9 bases from J, leaving 9 bases between. The CDR3 has 11 amino acids. Germline CDR1 and CDR2: SNHLY and FYNNEI. CDR3 in DNA: TGTGCCAGCAGACTAGACGGTGAGCAGTTCTTC. Residues: CASRLDGEQFF.

This rearrangement joins TRBV19 to TRBJ1-2; D is ambiguous. The CDR3 covers 13 residues. Germline V CDR1 and CDR2: LNHDA, SQIVND (reference sequence). V was trimmed by 5 bases and J by 5 bases, leaving 12 bases between them. The CDR3 DNA is TGTGCCAGTAGTGGACGGGGTGGATATGGCTACACCTTC. Translation gives CASSGRGGYGYTF.

V usage is TRBV29-1 and J usage is TRBJ2-1, with TRBD2 as a possible D gene (6 bases). The germline gives CDR1 SQVTM, CDR2 ANQGSEA. This CDR3 comprises 15 residues. The V end lost 2 bases, the J end lost 8 bases, and 19 bases lay between the germline ends. The CDR3 DNA follows: TGCAGCGTTGAATCATTTTCAGGCGGGATCGATGAGCAGTTCTTC. Protein product: CSVESFSGGIDEQFF.

This clone has more than one count but fewer than ten. The chain combines TRBV28 with TRBJ2-3; 14 bases match TRBD2. Germline assignment: CDR1 MDHEN and CDR2 SYDVKM. This CDR3 is built from 17 residues. Trimming removed 3 bases from V and 5 bases from J; junction bases left unmatched: 7. The CDR3 DNA sequence: TGTGCCAGCAGTTTGGTTAGACTAGCGGGAGGGGTAGATACGCAGTATTTT. Its protein is CASSLVRLAGGVDTQYF.

The rearrangement uses TRBV5-1 and TRBJ2-1; TRBD2 aligns across 11 bases. Unmatched junction bases numbered 10, after V lost 0 bases and J lost 5 bases. Germline CDR1 is SGHRS and CDR2 is YFSETQ. The CDR3 runs 18 residues. The chain's CDR3 is CASSLGRLAGGTNNEQFF. CDR3 coding DNA: TGCGCCAGCAGCTTGGGTAGGCTAGCGGGAGGAACTAACAATGAGCAGTTCTTC.

V usage is TRBV6-1 and J usage is TRBJ2-7, with D possibly matching TRBD2 (6 bases). Germline V gene sequence: CDR1 MNHNS, CDR2 SASEGT. Trimming removed 10 bases from V and 0 bases from J, with 13 bases in between. The CDR3 is made up of 13 amino acids. CDR3 amino acids: CATRGSSSYEQYF. CDR3 coding DNA: TGTGCCACCCGGGGGTCCTCCTCCTACGAGCAGTACTTC.

V is TRBV7-3 and J is TRBJ2-2; the match to TRBD2 covers 9 bases. CDR1 is SGHTA and CDR2 is FQGTGA in the germline V gene. CDR3 length: 15 residues. The junction had 5 bases not matched to a gene; V was cut back by 5 bases and J by 4 bases. CDR3 bases: TGTGCCAGCAGCCCCCCGCGGGGGGGCACCGGGGAGCTGTTTTTT. It codes for CASSPPRGGTGELFF.

The V call is TRBV9, the J call TRBJ1-1; 10 bases map to TRBD1. This CDR3 has 14 residues. Trimming cost V 0 bases and J 5 bases; bases outside gene matches: 1. CDR1 and CDR2 from the germline V gene are SGDLS and YYNGEE. The chain's CDR3 is CASSVEGQGTEAFF. CDR3 in DNA: TGTGCCAGCAGCGTAGAGGGACAGGGGACTGAAGCTTTCTTT.

The chain uses TRBV5-1 and TRBJ2-1, with D possibly being TRBD2 (6 bases). This CDR3 spans 15 amino acids. Trimming took 5 bases from V and 0 from J, leaving 12 bases between them. Germline V gives CDR1 SGHRS, CDR2 YFSETQ. DNA of the CDR3: TGCGCCAGCAGGCCGGAGGGTGGCTCCTACAATGAGCAGTTCTTC. Its protein is CASRPEGGSYNEQFF. The whole variable domain, filled in from reference TRBV5-1 and TRBJ2-1, reads KAGVTQTPRYLIKTRGQQVTLSCSPISGHRSVSWYQQTPGQGLQFLFEYFSETQRNKGNFPGRFSGRQFSNSRSEMNVSTLELGDSALYLCASRPEGGSYNEQFFGPGTRLTVL.

The chain has TRBV10-3 and TRBJ2-7; 8 nucleotides align to TRBD1. After removal of 2 bases from V and 1 base from J, the junction contained 4 bases not matched to a gene. Looked up from germline, CDR1 is ENHRY and CDR2 is SYGVKD. The CDR3 consists of 15 residues. CDR3 nucleotides: TGTGCCATCAGTGAGCGGGGACAGGCGTCCTACGAGCAGTACTTC. It specifies CAISERGQASYEQYF.

The chain has TRBV27 and TRBJ2-1; possibly TRBD2 for D (6 bases). Trimming took off 3 bases at V and 6 bases at J, with 15 bases between the two ends. CDR1 MNHEY and CDR2 SMNVEV come from the germline V gene (reference sequence). This CDR3 is built from 15 residues. CDR3 amino acids: CASSFGGTRSNEQFF. As DNA, the CDR3 is TGTGCCAGCAGTTTTGGAGGGACCCGATCCAATGAGCAGTTCTTC.

The rearrangement joins TRBV4-1 to TRBJ1-6; D is perhaps TRBD1 (5 bases). Per the germline V gene, CDR1 is MGHRA and CDR2 is YSYEKL. This CDR3 comprises 16 residues. With 2 bases removed from V and 6 bases from J, the gap between germline ends came to 14 bases. CDR3 in DNA: TGCGCCAGCAGCCAAACAGGTGCCACCCCTAATTCACCCCTCCACTTT. Protein: CASSQTGATPNSPLHF.

This clone was seen only once. The chain couples TRBV27 to TRBJ2-7; 12 bases line up with TRBD1. The CDR3 sequence is 15 residues long. Per germline, CDR1 MNHEY and CDR2 SMNVEV (reference sequence). With V trimmed by 2 bases and J by 2 bases, 1 base remained unmatched. The CDR3, as DNA: TGTGCCAGCAGTTTACGGGACAGGGGGCCCTACGAGCAGTACTTC. It codes for CASSLRDRGPYEQYF.

The CDR3: CASSLGGGTYEQYF. CDR3 in DNA: TGTGCCAGCAGTTTGGGCGGGGGGACCTACGAGCAGTACTTC. This chain links TRBV28 with TRBJ2-7; 8 bases align to TRBD2. V lost 3 bases, J lost 2 bases, and 3 bases stayed unmatched. The CDR3 runs to 14 residues. Germline CDR1 MDHEN, CDR2 SYDVKM. The entire variable domain, with the rest obtained from reference TRBV28 and TRBJ2-7, is as follows: DVKVTQSSRYLVKRTGEKVFLECVQDMDHENMFWYRQDPGLGLRLIYFSYDVKMKEKGDIPEGYSVSREKKERFSLILESASTNQTSMYLCASSLGGGTYEQYFGPGTRLTVT.

This sequence joins TRBV13 and TRBJ2-5, with TRBD2 matching 7 bases. TRBJ2-7 explains the end of the DNA better; the J call may be wrong. Germline values: CDR1 PRHDT, CDR2 FYEKMQ (reference sequence). CDR3 length: 18 residues. CDR3 sequence reads: CASSPRDEAGRRSYEQYF. CDR3 DNA sequence: TGTGCCAGCAGCCCTCGGGATGAAGCGGGGAGGAGATCCTACGAGCAGTACTTC.

V gene TRBV10-3 combines with J gene TRBJ1-5; the D gene is possibly TRBD1 (6 bases). V shed 3 bases and J shed 7 bases, with 13 bases lying between them. The CDR3 is made up of 14 amino acids. Germline CDR1 and CDR2: ENHRY and SYGVKD. The CDR3 nucleotides are TGTGCCATCAGTGAATTACAGGGTGGACAGCCCCAGCATTTT. Translation gives CAISELQGGQPQHF.

This chain joins TRBV5-6 and TRBJ2-4; the match to TRBD1 covers 7 bases. Germline-derived CDR1 and CDR2 are SGHDT and YYEEEE. The V segment lost 2 bases and the J segment 11 bases; nucleotides outside the gene matches: 7. The CDR3 runs 13 residues. CDR3 in amino acids: CASSLRTGTFQYF. The CDR3 DNA reads as TGTGCCAGCAGCTTAAGGACAGGTACCTTTCAGTACTTC.